This T cell receptor (beta chain) was documented in a study of a mutant IDH1 vaccine in newly diagnosed glioma. Study-level background: There were eight vaccinations for patients, given in weeks 1, 3, 5, 7, 11, 15, 19 and 23. The initiation of vaccination occurred 4-6 weeks after radiotherapy alone, or with temozolomide cycles. Prior therapy was radiotherapy, temozolomide, or both; most received both.

Described time point: week 23, last vaccination. In the vaccine, a single dose held 300 ug of the mutant IDH1 20-mer peptide, along with topical imiquimod. Comment on this clone: Its target is unknown.

Only in-frame clones appear in the TCRdb table, and some are missing; sequencing was by immunoSEQ multiplex PCR. The sample shows under 50,000 clones, approximately 89% of them seen only once. Study-wide points: Apparently unrelated to pseudoprogression were changes in the top peripheral T cell clonotypes.

The germline CDR1 and CDR2 sequences are SGHRS and YFSETQ. Deletions cut 5 bases from V and 6 bases from J, with 15 bases between. CDR3 length: 15 amino acids. The chain has TRBV5-1 and TRBJ1-6; D perhaps matches TRBD1 (6 bases). The sequence was collected from a man aged 50-60 years with glioma. Sequencing was performed on PBMCs, taken from a glioma patient whose treatment included an IDH1 peptide vaccine. CDR3 loop: CASRRPGEVNSPLHF. DNA of the CDR3: TGCGCCAGCAGGAGGCCAGGGGAGGTTAATTCACCCCTCCACTTT.